This T cell receptor beta chain came from a study of identical twins. This clonotype occurred a few times. Its specificity is unknown. Each CDR3 protein is one row after TCRdb ran MiXCR on the 5' RACE reads. The table includes about 470,000 distinct CDR3 sequences, about 24% detected once. Study-wide findings and caveats: Interpretation of the results relied on cross-sectional statistical analysis and not on following the same donors. Researchers caution that invariant MAIT and iNKT cells could partly confound zero-insertion analyses.

From germline, CDR1 is DFQATT and CDR2 SNEGSKA (reference sequence). The V and J ends lost 5 bases and 8 bases respectively, with 16 bases between them. The CDR3 runs to 13 residues. These data also formed part of another study, on T cells expressing NK-cell markers. That publication notes: Sorted CD3+CD56-NKG2C+, CD3+CD56+NKG2C- and CD3+CD56+NKG2C+ T cells were the source of the TCR beta repertoires. About six donors carried dominant NKG2C+ clonotypes that made up roughly 1.0-8% of their CD8+ T cells.

The receptor was isolated from a woman aged 18-30 years in good health. The chain links TRBV20-1 to TRBJ2-1; the D gene is possibly TRBD2 (7 bases). What was sequenced was CD4+ T cells sorted from blood. The CDR3 nucleotides are TGCAGTGCTCGGGGGGCGGGAGCCCATGAGCAGTTCTTC. Translation: CSARGAGAHEQFF.